This TCR beta chain was observed in a study of CD8+CD57+ T cells in acquired aplastic anemia. About the study: Quantities of DNA derived from sorted CD4+ and CD8+ cells averaged around 3.2 ug.

Notes on the study in general: Comparison of patients with controls identified about 30 shared CD8+ CDR3 sequences.

V lost 2 bases, J lost 3 bases, and 14 bases stayed unmatched. This CDR3 is built from 18 residues. Germline assignment: CDR1 WNHNN and CDR2 SYGVQD (reference sequence). All patients picked for sequencing had shown, by flow cytometry, an expansion of CD8+CD57+ cells. Every patient had severe acquired aplastic anemia. The study sampled blood from patients who had received no therapy. The table lists this clonotype with a count of one. Antigen unknown. The study profiled TCR beta VDJ and CDR3 using genomic DNA as template. TCRdb itself ran the reads through MiXCR, one entry per CDR3 protein. The sample includes approximately 250,000 distinct CDR3 sequences, roughly 82% seen only once; the top ten take over 35%.

The chain links TRBV10-1 to TRBJ1-2; TRBD1 matches at 8 bases. The sample consisted of sorted CD4+, CD8+, or CD8+CD57+ T cells (not recorded which) from PBMCs. The source of this sequence is a human donor with aplastic anemia. The CDR3 DNA reads as TGCGCCAGCAGTGAGGGTTCCCGGGACAGGTCAAAGGACTATGGCTACACCTTC. Amino acid sequence: CASSEGSRDRSKDYGYTF.